This T cell receptor beta chain derives from a study of cytomegalovirus exposure and HLA in healthy donors. The CDR3 extends over 14 amino acids. Between the trimmed V and J ends, which lost 0 bases and 2 bases, there was a span of 8 bases. Germline CDR1 reads SGHRS; CDR2 reads YFSETQ. Use of 60 Vbeta and 13 Jbeta primers characterized the PCR. Measured with immunoSEQ multiplex PCR; TCRdb has only the in-frame clones, and not every one. The table has some 170,000 clones, 75% to 85% seen once. In the case of this clone: The sample contains more than one DNA sequence encoding this CDR3.

This chain connects TRBV5-1 to TRBJ2-5; a possible D gene is TRBD2 (5 bases). The sequence was collected from a man aged 50 to 59 in good health and CMV-seropositive. The sequencing sample was made of PBMCs. The CDR3 coding sequence is TGCGCCAGCAGCTTGGGGACGGGACAAGAGACCCAGTACTTC. Its translation: CASSLGTGQETQYF.